A single sample is the source of the 29 T cell receptor beta chains below, sequenced in a study of T cell responses to AZD1222 COVID-19 vaccine. TCRdb's table, derived via immunoSEQ multiplex PCR, lists solely in-frame clones and lacks some. The data hold hundreds of thousands of clones, with under 95% observed a single time. The specimen comprised peripheral blood, sampled on day 0 of MenACWY control vaccination. The receptors were gathered from an adult in good health.

The V gene is TRBV4-1, the J gene TRBJ1-3; D unresolved. The CDR3 runs to 17 residues. V lost 4 bases and J lost 0, with 16 bases in between. The germline V gene has CDR1 MGHRA and CDR2 YSYEKL. CDR3 in amino acids: CASSPMRTRDSGNTIYF. CDR3 bases: TGCGCCAGCAGCCCGATGAGGACCCGGGACTCTGGAAACACCATATATTTT.

The J gene is TRBJ1-2, the V gene TRBV20-1, with 8 bases lining up with TRBD1. Germline loops: CDR1 DFQATT, CDR2 SNEGSKA (reference sequence). The trim removed 6 bases at V and 10 bases at J, leaving 7 bases unmatched. The CDR3 extends over 11 amino acids. The CDR3 DNA follows: TGCAGTGCCGGAGGACAGGGCGACTACACCTTC. Protein sequence: CSAGGQGDYTF.

This chain joins TRBV19 and TRBJ1-1; the match to TRBD1 covers 9 bases. The CDR3 spans 15 residues. The germline V gene has CDR1 LNHDA and CDR2 SQIVND (reference sequence). Unmatched junction bases numbered 7, after V lost 4 bases and J lost 4 bases. This chain's CDR3 is CASSTGQGRGTEAFF. The DNA for the CDR3 is TGTGCCAGTAGTACGGGACAGGGACGTGGCACTGAAGCTTTCTTT.

V gene TRBV13 combines with J gene TRBJ2-4; 9 bases line up with TRBD1. The J segment lost 8 bases and the V segment lost 5 bases, leaving 10 bases of the junction unmatched. The CDR3 consists of 15 residues. CDR1 is PRHDT and CDR2 is FYEKMQ in the germline V gene (reference sequence). The CDR3 is CASSIKQGAADIQYF. The CDR3 DNA is TGTGCCAGCAGCATTAAACAGGGGGCGGCTGACATTCAGTACTTC.

The chain employs TRBV11-2 and TRBJ1-2; 9 bases align to TRBD1. V lost 5 bases, J lost 4 bases, and 8 bases stayed unmatched. Germline-derived CDR1 and CDR2 are SGHAT and FQNNGV. This CDR3 spans 15 amino acids. In DNA, the CDR3 is TGTGCCAGCAGCCGGGGTCGGGACAGGGCCTATGGCTACACCTTC. Translating it yields CASSRGRDRAYGYTF.

V and J are TRBV11-2 and TRBJ2-3; the match to TRBD1 covers 8 bases. The ends lost 5 bases at V and 3 bases at J; junction bases unmatched: 4. This CDR3 region has 14 residues. Looked up from germline, CDR1 is SGHAT and CDR2 is FQNNGV. CDR3 protein: CASSPRQGTDTQYF. The CDR3 DNA follows: TGTGCCAGCAGCCCTCGACAGGGGACAGATACGCAGTATTTT. Drawing the rest from reference TRBV11-2 and TRBJ2-3, the complete variable domain is EAGVAQSPRYKIIEKRQSVAFWCNPISGHATLYWYQQILGQGPKLLIQFQNNGVVDDSQLPKDRFSAERLKGVDSTLKIQPAKLEDSAVYLCASSPRQGTDTQYFGPGTRLTVL.

The sample holds one count of this clone. One end of the junction fails to match germline, which may point to a read error. The J gene is TRBJ1-2, the V gene TRBV6-5, with no clear D. Germline CDR1 reads MNHEY; CDR2 reads SVGAGI. This CDR3 region has 15 residues. This CDR3 is CASSYSVQKGYGYTF. Written as DNA, the CDR3 is TGTGCCAGCAGTTACTCAGTCCAGAAGGGCTATGGTTACACCTTC.

This clone was recorded only once. V and J are TRBV30 and TRBJ1-4; no firm D call. Germline lookup yields CDR1 GTSNPN and CDR2 SVGIG (reference sequence). The CDR3 is made up of 11 amino acids. V was clipped by 2 bases and J by 7 bases, with 5 bases between them. The CDR3 nucleotides read TGTGCCTGGAGTAACATTGAAAAACTGTTTTTT. Residues: CAWSNIEKLFF.

The V and J genes are TRBV28 and TRBJ1-2; D unclear. V was clipped by 7 bases and J by 2 bases, with 14 bases between them. This CDR3 is 14 amino acids long. The germline CDR1 and CDR2 sequences are MDHEN and SYDVKM. The CDR3 nucleotides are TGTGCCAGCACCGCACCCGGGAGAAACTATGGCTACACCTTC. It encodes CASTAPGRNYGYTF.

The gene calls are TRBV6-5 and TRBJ2-1; D perhaps matches TRBD1 (5 bases). V lost 6 bases, J lost 1 base, and 13 bases lay in between. The CDR3 loop spans 15 amino acids. Per germline, CDR1 MNHEY and CDR2 SVGAGI. CDR3 DNA: TGTGCCAGCAGGAAGGGTCAGGGATCCTACAATGAGCAGTTCTTC. The encoded protein is CASRKGQGSYNEQFF.

The chain joins TRBV5-1 to TRBJ1-4, with TRBD1 matching over 9 bases. This CDR3 spans 14 amino acids. The V segment lost 3 bases and the J segment 6 bases; nucleotides outside the gene matches: 3. Germline V gives CDR1 SGHRS, CDR2 YFSETQ. The CDR3 is CASSSGTGYEKLFF. The CDR3 nucleotides read TGCGCCAGCAGCTCCGGGACAGGGTATGAAAAACTGTTTTTT.

The V gene is TRBV7-9, the J gene TRBJ1-1, with a possible D match to TRBD1 (5 bases). Between the trimmed V and J ends, which lost 1 base and 0 bases, there was a span of 9 bases. The CDR3 loop spans 15 amino acids. Germline-derived CDR1 and CDR2 are SEHNR and FQNEAQ (reference sequence). The CDR3 region has the DNA TGTGCCAGCAGCTTAGTTGGGGGTTTGAACACTGAAGCTTTCTTT. Protein: CASSLVGGLNTEAFF.

The V call is TRBV5-4, the J call TRBJ1-1; D not resolved. The length of the CDR3 is 16 residues. In germline, CDR1 is SGHNT, CDR2 YYREEE (reference sequence). The ends were cut back, 3 bases at V and 1 base at J, with 16 bases in the middle. The CDR3 spells CASSSRRTGKNTEAFF. In nucleotides, the CDR3 is TGTGCCAGCAGCTCGAGGCGGACGGGGAAGAACACTGAAGCTTTCTTT.

The gene calls are TRBV19 and TRBJ1-5; D is possibly TRBD1 (5 bases). Germline loops: CDR1 LNHDA, CDR2 SQIVND (reference sequence). The CDR3 totals 13 residues. Trimming removed 6 bases at V and 3 bases at J, with 9 bases between. The CDR3 spells CASRRGNNQPQHF. In DNA, the CDR3 is TGTGCCAGTAGAAGGGGAAACAATCAGCCCCAGCATTTT.

With regard to this clone: In the same sample, other DNA sequences code for this CDR3. CDR3 residues: CASSLEGRNEKLFF. Here the CDR3 DNA reads TGTGCCAGCAGCTTAGAGGGGCGGAATGAAAAACTGTTTTTT. The V gene is TRBV7-9, the J gene TRBJ1-4; D might be TRBD1 (5 bases). The CDR3 is 14 residues long. The V end lost 1 base, the J end lost 5 bases, and 8 bases lay between the germline ends. Germline V gene sequence: CDR1 SEHNR, CDR2 FQNEAQ (reference sequence). Full variable domain (missing parts from reference TRBV7-9 and TRBJ1-4): DTGVSQNPRHKITKRGQNVTFRCDPISEHNRLYWYRQTLGQGPEFLTYFQNEAQLEKSRLLSDRFSAERPKGSFSTLEIQRTEQGDSAMYLCASSLEGRNEKLFFGSGTQLSVL.

The chain couples TRBV5-4 to TRBJ2-2; 11 nucleotides align to TRBD2. The germline gives CDR1 SGHNT, CDR2 YYREEE (reference sequence). J gave up 4 bases and V 1 base, and 3 bases lay outside the gene matches. The CDR3 contains 16 residues. CDR3 region: CASSLWLAGGTGELFF. In DNA, the CDR3 is TGTGCCAGCAGCTTGTGGCTAGCGGGGGGCACCGGGGAGCTGTTTTTT. Drawing the rest from reference TRBV5-4 and TRBJ2-2, the complete variable domain is ETGVTQSPTHLIKTRGQQVTLRCSSQSGHNTVSWYQQALGQGPQFIFQYYREEENGRGNFPPRFSGLQFPNYSSELNVNALELDDSALYLCASSLWLAGGTGELFFGEGSRLTVL.

The J gene is TRBJ1-5, the V gene TRBV7-8, with D tentatively TRBD1 (5 bases). This CDR3 contains 15 residues. Germline CDR1 reads SGHVS; CDR2 reads FQNEAQ. Trimming took off 5 bases at V and 7 bases at J, with 18 bases between the two ends. The CDR3 reads CASSPGPSPQQPQHF. In DNA, the CDR3 is TGTGCCAGCAGCCCGGGACCCTCGCCCCAGCAGCCCCAGCATTTT.

V usage is TRBV5-1 and J usage is TRBJ2-6, with D possibly matching TRBD2 (6 bases). The ends were cut back, 3 bases at V and 0 bases at J, with 19 bases in the middle. The CDR3 loop spans 19 amino acids. Germline CDR1 and CDR2: SGHRS and YFSETQ. CDR3 nucleotides: TGCGCCAGCAGCTACGACGGGGGAGAGCGCGTCTCTGGGGCCAACGTCCTGACTTTC. It is translated as CASSYDGGERVSGANVLTF. Together with reference TRBV5-1 and TRBJ2-6, the CDR3 gives the full variable domain: KAGVTQTPRYLIKTRGQQVTLSCSPISGHRSVSWYQQTPGQGLQFLFEYFSETQRNKGNFPGRFSGRQFSNSRSEMNVSTLELGDSALYLCASSYDGGERVSGANVLTFGAGSRLTVL.

This chain links TRBV4-1 with TRBJ2-2; D unresolved. This CDR3 region has 15 residues. V dropped 5 bases and J dropped 0 bases, with 10 bases sitting between them. The germline CDR1 and CDR2 sequences are MGHRA and YSYEKL. The CDR3 DNA is TGCGCCAGCAGCTCTCCAAGAGCGAACACCGGGGAGCTGTTTTTT. It encodes CASSSPRANTGELFF.

The CDR3, as DNA: TGCGCCAGCAGCCAAGATCCGTGGCAGGGGAACACCGGGGAGCTGTTTTTT. This sequence encodes CASSQDPWQGNTGELFF. The rearrangement joins TRBV4-3 to TRBJ2-2, with a weak D call TRBD1 (5 bases). Germline V gene lookup returns CDR1 LGHNA and CDR2 YSLEER. V lost 0 bases, J lost 1 base, and 12 bases lay in between. The CDR3 totals 17 residues.

The chain joins TRBV21-1 to TRBJ2-7; TRBD1, the table's D call, lacks a check against the DNA. TRBV21-1 is a pseudogene locus. This CDR3 is built from 14 residues. CDR3 DNA sequence: TGTGCCAGCAGCGGCCGGGACAGGGACTACGAGCAGTACTTC. Residues: CASSGRDRDYEQYF.

This chain uses TRBV5-4 with TRBJ2-3; D might be TRBD1 (5 bases). The CDR3 has 13 residues. Trimming pared 4 bases from V and 6 bases from J, leaving 12 bases between. The V gene's germline CDR1 is SGHNT and CDR2 YYREEE (reference sequence). CDR3 protein: CASSQGSRDTQYF. The DNA for the CDR3 is TGTGCCAGCAGCCAGGGTAGCAGGGATACGCAGTATTTT.

In this sample, this clone turned up once. The chain has TRBV6-5 and TRBJ1-4; 8 bases line up with TRBD1. Germline V lookup: CDR1 MNHEY, CDR2 SVGAGI. V shed 2 bases and J 8 bases; nucleotides not matched to a gene: 4. The CDR3 is made up of 14 amino acids. CDR3 loop: CASSYIRGREKLFF. The CDR3, as DNA: TGTGCCAGCAGTTACATCAGGGGGCGAGAAAAACTGTTTTTT.

This clone has a single count. The rearrangement links TRBV30 to TRBJ1-3; D gene unclear. Germline loops: CDR1 GTSNPN, CDR2 SVGIG (reference sequence). The CDR3 covers 13 residues. Trimming removed 3 bases at V and 1 base at J, with 7 bases between. For the CDR3, the DNA is TGTGCCTGGAGCGAAGGATCTGGAAACACCATATATTTT. It translates to CAWSEGSGNTIYF.

The chain recombines TRBV7-2 with TRBJ1-2, with D hard to call. The germline gives CDR1 SGHTA, CDR2 FQGNSA. With 2 bases removed from V and 7 bases from J, the gap between germline ends came to 11 bases. CDR3 size: 13 residues. This CDR3 is CASSLNIFGGYTF. For the CDR3, the DNA is TGTGCCAGCAGCTTAAATATCTTCGGTGGCTACACCTTC.

V and J are TRBV6-2 or TRBV6-3 and TRBJ2-7; the D is unclear. The CDR3 has 15 amino acids. Germline CDR1 and CDR2: MNHEY and SVGEGT. Trimming took 7 bases from V and 3 from J, leaving 19 bases between them. The CDR3 reads CASNPTLGRGYEQYF. The DNA for the CDR3 is TGTGCCAGCAACCCGACCCTGGGCAGAGGCTACGAGCAGTACTTC.

The chain joins TRBV2 to TRBJ1-3; D remains unclear. With 6 bases removed from V and 2 bases from J, the gap between germline ends came to 2 bases. The CDR3 sequence is 11 residues long. CDR1 and CDR2 from the germline V gene are SNHLY and FYNNEI. CDR3 region: CASRAGNTIYF. The CDR3 DNA follows: TGTGCCAGCAGGGCTGGAAACACCATATATTTT.

V usage is TRBV9 and J usage is TRBJ1-2; possibly TRBD1 for D (6 bases). V shed 4 bases and J shed 2 bases, with 15 bases lying between them. The CDR3 extends over 15 amino acids. The germline CDR1 and CDR2 sequences are SGDLS and YYNGEE. The CDR3 bases are TGTGCCAGCAGCCCAGGGGTACAGCGAAACTATGGCTACACCTTC. Its translation is CASSPGVQRNYGYTF.

The gene calls are TRBV6-5 and TRBJ1-1; no clear D. CDR3 length: 12 amino acids. Germline lookup yields CDR1 MNHEY and CDR2 SVGAGI. V was cut by 10 bases and J by 7 bases, with 16 bases left in between. CDR3 region: CATFRGGVEAFF. Written as DNA, the CDR3 is TGTGCCACCTTCAGAGGAGGAGTTGAAGCTTTCTTT.